This entry lists 5 T cell receptor beta chains sequenced from one sample in a study of blood T cells in healthy people across ages. The use of a sample-barcoded 5' primer and a J-beta primer mix characterized a second PCR of about 7 to 12 cycles. MiXCR, applied by TCRdb to the 5' RACE reads, yields one record per CDR3 protein. The table has hundreds of thousands of distinct CDR3 sequences, less than 45% seen once. Sequencing was done on a sample of blood. These receptors were collected from an elderly man in good health.

This chain uses TRBV5-1 with TRBJ2-7; no definite D call. With 4 bases removed from V and 1 base from J, the gap between germline ends came to 9 bases. The CDR3 length is 13 residues. Looked up from germline, CDR1 is SGHRS and CDR2 is YFSETQ. The CDR3 region has the DNA TGCGCCAGCAGCGTCGTCAGATCCTACGAGCAGTACTTC. This translates into CASSVVRSYEQYF.

The V gene is TRBV12-3 or TRBV12-4, the J gene TRBJ2-5; D not resolved. Deletions cut 2 bases from V and 4 bases from J, with 8 bases between. CDR3 size: 13 residues. The CDR3, as DNA: TGTGCCAGCAGTTTAAGGTCGGGAGAGACCCAGTACTTC. Translated: CASSLRSGETQYF.

The table lists this clonotype with a few counts. The chain carries TRBV10-3 and TRBJ2-7; 7 bases are a match to TRBD1. The V gene end was trimmed by 6 bases and the J gene end by 0 bases; junction bases not matched to a gene: 8. Germline lookup yields CDR1 ENHRY and CDR2 SYGVKD. The CDR3 is 15 amino acids. The CDR3 coding sequence is TGTGCCATCAGCCCAGACAGGGATAACTCCTACGAGCAGTACTTC. Residues: CAISPDRDNSYEQYF.

The chain links TRBV7-6 to TRBJ2-7; 9 bases are shared with TRBD1. The CDR3 extends over 16 amino acids. V was clipped by 1 base and J by 5 bases; unmatched bases: 9. Germline V lookup: CDR1 SGHVS, CDR2 FNYEAQ. CDR3 DNA sequence: TGTGCCAGCAGCTTAGGGACAGGGGCCCGCGGAGACGAGCAGTACTTC. Protein product: CASSLGTGARGDEQYF.

About this clonotype: A much larger clone lies one base from this, so it may be a read error. The chain has TRBV7-2 and TRBJ1-5; D is possibly TRBD1 (6 bases). V was shortened by 1 base and J by 2 bases, with 15 bases between the two germline ends. CDR1 and CDR2 from the germline V gene are SGHTA and FQGNSA. This CDR3 contains 17 residues. CDR3 nucleotides: TGTGCCAGCAGCTTAGACGGTGGGGGGCAGGGCAATCAGCCCCAGCATTTT. Translation: CASSLDGGGQGNQPQHF.